Each of the 5 T cell receptor beta chains below was sequenced from the same sample in a study of long-term antiretroviral therapy in people with HIV. An immunoSEQ assay, version v3.0, was performed at survey level. Method: immunoSEQ multiplex PCR; TCRdb's copy keeps in-frame clones and lacks some. Altogether roughly 15,000 clones are present, 75% to 90% being singletons, with the ten largest covering 10% to 15%. This material consisted of unsorted PBMCs, taken 3.2 years before starting antiretroviral therapy. Source of these receptors: a man aged 35 to 55 with HIV.

The J gene is TRBJ1-4, the V gene TRBV4-1, with 8 bases fitting TRBD1. The CDR3 is 15 amino acids. V shed 4 bases and J 5 bases; nucleotides not matched to a gene: 6. Germline V gene lookup returns CDR1 MGHRA and CDR2 YSYEKL. This chain's CDR3 is CASSLTDRANEKLFF. Written as DNA, the CDR3 is TGCGCCAGCAGCCTCACGGACAGGGCGAATGAAAAACTGTTTTTT.

V and J are TRBV28 and TRBJ1-6; possibly TRBD1 for D (5 bases). Trimming shortened V by 4 bases and J by 0 bases, and 13 bases separated the two germline ends. This CDR3 contains 17 residues. CDR1 is MDHEN and CDR2 is SYDVKM in the germline V gene. CDR3 DNA sequence: TGTGCCAGCAGTTCCTCAGGGCCTAGCTCCTATAATTCACCCCTCCACTTT. It codes for CASSSSGPSSYNSPLHF.

The CDR3 spells CASSLGGLNYGYTF. The CDR3 DNA follows: TGCGCCAGCAGCTTGGGGGGGCTTAACTATGGCTACACCTTC. The gene calls are TRBV5-1 and TRBJ1-2; D is possibly TRBD1 (6 bases). The germline gives CDR1 SGHRS, CDR2 YFSETQ. This CDR3 has 14 residues. V was clipped by 0 bases and J by 1 base, with 7 bases between them.

The chain combines TRBV6-5 with TRBJ2-7; 9 bases agree with TRBD1. The junction had 4 bases not matched to a gene; V was cut back by 2 bases and J by 5 bases. CDR1 is MNHEY and CDR2 is SVGAGI in the germline V gene. This CDR3 has 14 amino acids. This chain's CDR3 is CASSYGTGWDEQYF. In nucleotides, the CDR3 is TGTGCCAGCAGTTACGGGACAGGGTGGGACGAGCAGTACTTC.

V usage is TRBV5-1 and J usage is TRBJ2-3; 8 nucleotides agree with TRBD2. Germline V gene data show CDR1 as SGHRS and CDR2 as YFSETQ. V lost 2 bases to trimming and J lost 1 base; unmatched junction nucleotides: 3. This CDR3 has 15 amino acids. The CDR3 sequence is CASSFRRGGTDTQYF. CDR3 nucleotide sequence: TGCGCCAGCAGCTTTAGGCGGGGGGGCACAGATACGCAGTATTTT.